This T cell receptor beta chain was retrieved from a study of T cells after yellow fever vaccination. General study points: The secondary response was weaker, and its peak arrived faster, on day 5 versus 15.

A single record per CDR3 protein comes from TCRdb applying MiXCR to the 5' RACE reads. The sample lists fewer than 350,000 distinct CDR3 sequences, approximately 4.5% seen once, with 15% to 20% in the top ten. This CDR3 is 13 amino acids long. This clonotype was seen a few times. Its specificity is not known. This TCR was recovered from a young man who received the YFV17D yellow fever vaccine. V gene TRBV21-1 combines with J gene TRBJ2-5; the DNA was not used to check the table's D call, TRBD2. TRBV21-1 is reported as a pseudogene. The input for sequencing was PBMCs, taken 15 days after the yellow fever booster vaccination. CDR3: CAPVPVGEETQYF. CDR3 DNA sequence: TGTGCTCCCGTTCCCGTAGGGGAAGAGACCCAGTACTTC.